A selection of T cell receptor beta chains follows, all from one sample in a study of T cell responses to AZD1222 COVID-19 vaccine. Profiling relied on immunoSEQ multiplex PCR, and the TCRdb table lists in-frame clones only, not all of them. The sample holds about 110,000 clones, about 94% seen once. The sample consisted of peripheral blood, taken 28 days after the second AZD1222 dose. These receptors all come from an adult who received the AZD1222 COVID-19 vaccine. Both conserved end residues are part of each CDR3. Fields, in order: D gene, clone size, V gene, J gene, CDR3 protein, CDR3 DNA. D genes are given only for firm matches. A clone size is listed for some rows: how often the clone was seen (once, few, many), or a class if it is expanded.

D gene: NA; clone size: few; V gene: TRBV2; J gene: TRBJ1-4; CDR3 protein: CASTVSAYEKLFF; CDR3 DNA: TGTGCCAGCACAGTGTCGGCCTATGAAAAACTGTTTTTT
D gene: NA; clone size: NA; V gene: TRBV5-4; J gene: TRBJ2-2; CDR3 protein: CASSPPGTSSLELFF; CDR3 DNA: TGTGCCAGCAGCCCACCAGGAACCTCGAGCCTGGAGCTGTTTTTT
D gene: TRBD2; clone size: once; V gene: TRBV18; J gene: TRBJ2-2; CDR3 protein: CASSPPGGPNTGELFF; CDR3 DNA: TGTGCCAGCTCACCTCCGGGAGGGCCGAACACCGGGGAGCTGTTTTTT
D gene: NA; clone size: NA; V gene: TRBV10-1; J gene: TRBJ1-1; CDR3 protein: CASSDFGQGVTEAFF; CDR3 DNA: TGCGCCAGCAGTGACTTTGGGCAAGGCGTCACTGAAGCTTTCTTT
D gene: NA; clone size: few; V gene: TRBV15; J gene: TRBJ1-2; CDR3 protein: CATSRTLKGGGTYGYTF; CDR3 DNA: TGTGCCACCAGCAGGACCCTCAAGGGAGGAGGCACCTATGGCTACACCTTC
D gene: NA; clone size: NA; V gene: TRBV7-9; J gene: TRBJ1-1; CDR3 protein: CASSKENTEAFF; CDR3 DNA: TGTGCCAGCAGCAAAGAAAACACTGAAGCTTTCTTT
D gene: NA; clone size: NA; V gene: TRBV24-1; J gene: TRBJ2-1; CDR3 protein: CATSDSRTRGEQFF; CDR3 DNA: TGTGCCACCAGTGACAGCCGAACCCGGGGTGAGCAGTTCTTC
D gene: TRBD2; clone size: NA; V gene: TRBV30; J gene: TRBJ2-3; CDR3 protein: CAWELAGSDTQYF; CDR3 DNA: TGTGCCTGGGAACTAGCGGGATCTGATACGCAGTATTTT
D gene: NA; clone size: NA; V gene: TRBV29-1; J gene: TRBJ1-1; CDR3 protein: CSVVEVLDTEAFF; CDR3 DNA: TGCAGCGTTGTCGAGGTTTTGGACACTGAAGCTTTCTTT
D gene: NA; clone size: NA; V gene: TRBV6-1; J gene: TRBJ1-5; CDR3 protein: CASSDGYISNQPQHF; CDR3 DNA: TGTGCCAGCAGTGACGGCTATATTAGCAATCAGCCCCAGCATTTT
D gene: NA; clone size: NA; V gene: TRBV5-8; J gene: TRBJ2-4; CDR3 protein: CASGPRRGYDIQYF; CDR3 DNA: TGTGCCAGCGGCCCTCGTCGAGGGTACGACATTCAGTACTTC
D gene: NA; clone size: NA; V gene: TRBV5-1; J gene: TRBJ2-2; CDR3 protein: CASSLLWNTGELFF; CDR3 DNA: TGCGCCAGCAGCTTATTGTGGAACACCGGGGAGCTGTTTTTT
D gene: TRBD1; clone size: NA; V gene: TRBV7-9; J gene: TRBJ1-2; CDR3 protein: CASSHNPGQGNDGYTF; CDR3 DNA: TGTGCCAGCAGCCATAATCCGGGACAGGGAAACGATGGCTACACCTTC
D gene: NA; clone size: NA; V gene: TRBV3-1/TRBV3-2; J gene: TRBJ1-6; CDR3 protein: CASSQVVKNHSPLHF; CDR3 DNA: TGTGCCAGCAGCCAGGTCGTGAAGAACCATTCACCCCTCCACTTT
D gene: NA; clone size: once; V gene: TRBV6-5; J gene: TRBJ2-1; CDR3 protein: CATGTEYNEQFF; CDR3 DNA: TGTGCCACCGGGACCGAATACAATGAGCAGTTCTTC
D gene: NA; clone size: NA; V gene: TRBV6-5; J gene: TRBJ1-1; CDR3 protein: CASSYSPDTNTEAFF; CDR3 DNA: TGTGCCAGCAGTTACTCGCCGGATACGAACACTGAAGCTTTCTTT
D gene: NA; clone size: NA; V gene: TRBV7-8; J gene: TRBJ2-7; CDR3 protein: CASSLTGGAEYEQYF; CDR3 DNA: TGTGCCAGCAGCTTAACCGGGGGCGCAGAATACGAGCAGTACTTC
D gene: TRBD1; clone size: NA; V gene: TRBV5-1; J gene: TRBJ1-1; CDR3 protein: CASSLRPGQGTEAFF; CDR3 DNA: TGCGCCAGCAGCCTTAGACCAGGACAGGGCACTGAAGCTTTCTTT
D gene: NA; clone size: NA; V gene: TRBV7-9; J gene: TRBJ1-3; CDR3 protein: CASSPDLSGGGSGNTIYF; CDR3 DNA: TGTGCCAGCAGCCCCGATCTTAGCGGAGGGGGCTCTGGAAACACCATATATTTT
D gene: NA; clone size: NA; V gene: TRBV27; J gene: TRBJ2-7; CDR3 protein: CASSLQSSYEQYF; CDR3 DNA: TGTGCCAGCAGTTTACAGAGCTCCTACGAGCAGTACTTC
D gene: NA; clone size: NA; V gene: TRBV6-5; J gene: TRBJ1-1; CDR3 protein: CASSRQAWNTEAFF; CDR3 DNA: TGTGCCAGCAGTCGACAGGCGTGGAACACTGAAGCTTTCTTT
D gene: NA; clone size: NA; V gene: TRBV16; J gene: TRBJ1-1; CDR3 protein: CASSHRRDEAFF; CDR3 DNA: TGTGCCAGCAGCCACAGGAGGGATGAAGCTTTCTTT
D gene: NA; clone size: NA; V gene: TRBV7-2; J gene: TRBJ2-1; CDR3 protein: CASSTSLYNEQFF; CDR3 DNA: TGTGCCAGCAGCACCTCGTTATACAATGAGCAGTTCTTC
D gene: NA; clone size: NA; V gene: TRBV5-1; J gene: TRBJ1-2; CDR3 protein: CASSPANYGYTF; CDR3 DNA: TGCGCCAGCAGCCCAGCTAACTATGGCTACACCTTC
D gene: NA; clone size: NA; V gene: TRBV10-3; J gene: TRBJ1-4; CDR3 protein: CAISEREVASNEKLFF; CDR3 DNA: TGTGCCATCAGTGAAAGGGAAGTGGCGTCTAATGAAAAACTGTTTTTT
D gene: NA; clone size: NA; V gene: TRBV19; J gene: TRBJ1-1; CDR3 protein: CASSIQGYSTEAFF; CDR3 DNA: TGTGCCAGTAGTATCCAGGGTTATAGCACTGAAGCTTTCTTT
D gene: TRBD1; clone size: NA; V gene: TRBV4-1; J gene: TRBJ2-3; CDR3 protein: CASSLRDRSVTDTQYF; CDR3 DNA: TGCGCCAGCAGCCTACGGGACAGGTCAGTCACAGATACGCAGTATTTT
D gene: NA; clone size: NA; V gene: TRBV12-2; J gene: TRBJ1-2; CDR3 protein: CASRLFVRTYGYTF; CDR3 DNA: TGTGCAAGTCGCTTATTTGTCAGAACCTATGGCTACACCTTC
D gene: NA; clone size: NA; V gene: TRBV11-2; J gene: TRBJ1-1; CDR3 protein: CASSLLNTEAFF; CDR3 DNA: TGTGCCAGCAGCCTCCTGAACACTGAAGCTTTCTTT
D gene: NA; clone size: NA; V gene: TRBV18; J gene: TRBJ2-2; CDR3 protein: CASSPRGLKGTGELFF; CDR3 DNA: TGTGCCAGCTCACCACGAGGCCTAAAGGGGACCGGGGAGCTGTTTTTT
D gene: NA; clone size: NA; V gene: TRBV18; J gene: TRBJ2-1; CDR3 protein: CASSPQPGQGLAGSYNEQFF; CDR3 DNA: TGTGCCAGCTCACCACAGCCGGGACAGGGGCTAGCGGGGTCGTACAATGAGCAGTTCTTC
D gene: NA; clone size: NA; V gene: TRBV12-3/TRBV12-4; J gene: TRBJ1-6; CDR3 protein: CASSLGDRVNHF; CDR3 DNA: TGTGCCAGCAGTTTAGGAGATAGGGTAAACCACTTT
D gene: NA; clone size: once; V gene: TRBV4-1; J gene: TRBJ1-2; CDR3 protein: CASSQGAGVGYGYTF; CDR3 DNA: TGCGCCAGCAGCCAGGGGGCGGGGGTCGGCTATGGCTACACCTTC
D gene: NA; clone size: NA; V gene: TRBV10-1; J gene: TRBJ1-1; CDR3 protein: CATSVASEAFF; CDR3 DNA: TGCGCCACCAGTGTAGCCTCTGAAGCTTTCTTT
D gene: TRBD2; clone size: NA; V gene: TRBV4-1; J gene: TRBJ2-3; CDR3 protein: CASSQVEVSGTTATQYF; CDR3 DNA: TGCGCCAGCAGCCAAGTTGAAGTTTCCGGGACTACAGCTACGCAGTATTTT
D gene: NA; clone size: NA; V gene: TRBV5-8; J gene: TRBJ1-1; CDR3 protein: CASSTLRQSREEAEAFF; CDR3 DNA: TGTGCCAGCAGCACTCTTCGACAATCTCGTGAAGAGGCTGAAGCTTTCTTT
D gene: TRBD2; clone size: NA; V gene: TRBV10-3; J gene: TRBJ2-4; CDR3 protein: CATKAGAAERNIQYF; CDR3 DNA: TGTGCCACTAAAGCGGGAGCGGCAGAAAGAAACATTCAGTACTTC
D gene: NA; clone size: NA; V gene: TRBV6-5; J gene: TRBJ2-7; CDR3 protein: CASSPDRAPGDEQYF; CDR3 DNA: TGTGCCAGCAGTCCTGATAGGGCCCCTGGGGACGAGCAGTACTTC
D gene: NA; clone size: NA; V gene: TRBV19; J gene: TRBJ1-1; CDR3 protein: CASRASLNTEAFF; CDR3 DNA: TGTGCCAGTAGAGCCTCGCTAAACACTGAAGCTTTCTTT
D gene: NA; clone size: NA; V gene: TRBV11-2; J gene: TRBJ2-3; CDR3 protein: CASSLVLVRTDTQYF; CDR3 DNA: TGTGCCAGCAGCTTAGTACTAGTTCGAACAGATACGCAGTATTTT
D gene: TRBD1; clone size: NA; V gene: TRBV5-6; J gene: TRBJ1-2; CDR3 protein: CASSSTGTFTFYGYTF; CDR3 DNA: TGTGCCAGCAGCTCGACAGGGACCTTTACCTTCTATGGCTACACCTTC
D gene: NA; clone size: NA; V gene: TRBV19; J gene: TRBJ1-5; CDR3 protein: CASSIRDNQPQHF; CDR3 DNA: TGTGCCAGTAGTATCCGGGATAATCAGCCCCAGCATTTT
D gene: NA; clone size: NA; V gene: TRBV19; J gene: TRBJ2-7; CDR3 protein: CASSIPPGEQYF; CDR3 DNA: TGTGCCAGTAGTATCCCACCTGGCGAGCAGTACTTC
D gene: NA; clone size: NA; V gene: TRBV7-2; J gene: TRBJ2-3; CDR3 protein: CASSLQGVGDTQYF; CDR3 DNA: TGTGCCAGCAGCTTACAGGGAGTTGGAGATACGCAGTATTTT
D gene: NA; clone size: NA; V gene: TRBV7-9; J gene: TRBJ2-1; CDR3 protein: CASFRRVSSYNEQFF; CDR3 DNA: TGTGCCAGCTTTAGGCGGGTGAGCTCCTACAATGAGCAGTTCTTC
D gene: NA; clone size: NA; V gene: TRBV6-2/TRBV6-3; J gene: TRBJ1-6; CDR3 protein: CASSGRGNSPLHF; CDR3 DNA: TGTGCCAGCAGCGGACGGGGAAATTCACCCCTCCACTTT
D gene: NA; clone size: NA; V gene: TRBV27; J gene: TRBJ2-2; CDR3 protein: CASGSLDTGELFF; CDR3 DNA: TGTGCCAGCGGGTCCCTGGACACCGGGGAGCTGTTTTTT
D gene: NA; clone size: few; V gene: TRBV6-6; J gene: TRBJ1-6; CDR3 protein: CASKTETISYNSPLHF; CDR3 DNA: TGTGCCAGTAAGACAGAGACTATCTCCTATAATTCACCCCTCCACTTT
D gene: NA; clone size: NA; V gene: TRBV6-5; J gene: TRBJ1-1; CDR3 protein: CASSYAGRNTEAFF; CDR3 DNA: TGTGCCAGCAGTTACGCGGGCAGGAACACTGAAGCTTTCTTT
D gene: NA; clone size: few; V gene: TRBV11-1; J gene: TRBJ1-2; CDR3 protein: CASSRPGIHGYTF; CDR3 DNA: TGTGCCAGCAGCCGCCCGGGGATCCATGGCTACACCTTC
D gene: TRBD2; clone size: NA; V gene: TRBV6-5; J gene: TRBJ2-5; CDR3 protein: CASRGTSIGETQYF; CDR3 DNA: TGTGCCAGCAGAGGGACTAGCATCGGCGAGACCCAGTACTTC
D gene: TRBD1; clone size: NA; V gene: TRBV19; J gene: TRBJ1-5; CDR3 protein: CASSPYLTGFVGSQPQHF; CDR3 DNA: TGTGCCAGTAGTCCCTATCTGACAGGGTTCGTAGGTAGTCAGCCCCAGCATTTT
D gene: NA; clone size: NA; V gene: TRBV4-2; J gene: TRBJ1-2; CDR3 protein: CASTSTRGSDYGYTF; CDR3 DNA: TGTGCCAGCACGTCAACTAGAGGGTCCGACTATGGCTACACCTTC
D gene: NA; clone size: NA; V gene: TRBV7-2; J gene: TRBJ1-5; CDR3 protein: CASSPLRGNQPQHF; CDR3 DNA: TGTGCCAGCAGCCCCCTAAGGGGGAATCAGCCCCAGCATTTT
D gene: NA; clone size: NA; V gene: TRBV19; J gene: TRBJ1-1; CDR3 protein: CASSIDPLTAEAFF; CDR3 DNA: TGTGCCAGTAGTATAGATCCACTGACGGCTGAAGCTTTCTTT
D gene: NA; clone size: NA; V gene: TRBV13; J gene: TRBJ2-7; CDR3 protein: CASSPRRNYEQYF; CDR3 DNA: TGTGCCAGCAGCCCCAGGCGAAACTACGAGCAGTACTTC
D gene: NA; clone size: NA; V gene: TRBV10-3; J gene: TRBJ2-5; CDR3 protein: CAISESGGQETQYF; CDR3 DNA: TGTGCCATCAGTGAGTCGGGGGGCCAAGAGACCCAGTACTTC
D gene: TRBD2; clone size: NA; V gene: TRBV5-1; J gene: TRBJ2-7; CDR3 protein: CASSLGTSVSYEQYF; CDR3 DNA: TGCGCCAGCAGCCTGGGGACTAGCGTATCCTACGAGCAGTACTTC
D gene: TRBD1; clone size: NA; V gene: TRBV6-5; J gene: TRBJ1-1; CDR3 protein: CASSYTAQGALTEAFF; CDR3 DNA: TGTGCCAGCAGTTACACCGCACAGGGGGCGCTTACTGAAGCTTTCTTT
D gene: NA; clone size: once; V gene: TRBV28; J gene: TRBJ1-5; CDR3 protein: CASSEGRSNQPQHF; CDR3 DNA: TGTGCCAGCAGTGAAGGGCGAAGCAATCAGCCCCAGCATTTT